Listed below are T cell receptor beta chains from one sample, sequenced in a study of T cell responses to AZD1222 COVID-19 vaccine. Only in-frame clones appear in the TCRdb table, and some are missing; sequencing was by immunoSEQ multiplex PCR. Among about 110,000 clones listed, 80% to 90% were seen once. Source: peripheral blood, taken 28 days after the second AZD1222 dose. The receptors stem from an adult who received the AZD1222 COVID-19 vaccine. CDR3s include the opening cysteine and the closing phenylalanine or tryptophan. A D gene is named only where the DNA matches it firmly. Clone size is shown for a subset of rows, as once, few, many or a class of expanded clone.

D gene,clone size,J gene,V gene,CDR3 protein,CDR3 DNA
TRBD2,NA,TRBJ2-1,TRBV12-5,CASGFRKNVAGEYNEQFF,TGTGCTAGTGGTTTCCGTAAAAACGTAGCGGGGGAATACAATGAGCAGTTCTTC
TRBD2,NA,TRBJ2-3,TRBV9,CASSPRLAGGLTDTQYF,TGTGCCAGCAGCCCCCGACTAGCGGGGGGGCTAACAGATACGCAGTATTTT
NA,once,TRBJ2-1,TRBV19,CASSIPGLNEQFF,TGTGCCAGTAGTATACCAGGGTTAAATGAGCAGTTCTTC
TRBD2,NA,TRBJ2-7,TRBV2,CASSRLAGGPASYEQYF,TGTGCCAGCAGCCGACTAGCGGGGGGTCCCGCCTCCTACGAGCAGTACTTC
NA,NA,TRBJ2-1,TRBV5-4,CASSSVIGARGQNEQFF,TGTGCCAGCAGCTCCGTCATAGGGGCCCGCGGGCAAAATGAGCAGTTCTTC
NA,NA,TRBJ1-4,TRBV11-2,CASSLGRGNEKLFF,TGTGCCAGCAGCCTCGGACGGGGGAATGAAAAACTGTTTTTT
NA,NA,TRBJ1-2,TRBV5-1,CASSLWVSYGYTF,TGCGCCAGCAGCCTCTGGGTCTCCTATGGCTACACCTTC
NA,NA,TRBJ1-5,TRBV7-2,CASSSGSSGNQPQHF,TGTGCCAGCAGCAGTGGGAGTTCGGGCAATCAGCCCCAGCATTTT
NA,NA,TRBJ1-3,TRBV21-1,CASSKGVPGNTIYF,TGTGCCAGCAGCAAGGGAGTCCCTGGAAACACCATATATTTT
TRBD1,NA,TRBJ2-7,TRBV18,CASSPILTGGGYEQYF,TGTGCCAGCTCACCCATCCTGACAGGGGGCGGGTACGAGCAGTACTTC
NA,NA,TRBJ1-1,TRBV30,CAWHQGNTEAFF,TGTGCCTGGCATCAGGGGAACACTGAAGCTTTCTTT
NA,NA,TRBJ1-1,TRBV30,CAWSEQGFEAFF,TGTGCCTGGAGTGAGCAGGGGTTTGAAGCTTTCTTT
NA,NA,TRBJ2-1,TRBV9,CASSAGVDGSSYNEQFF,TGTGCCAGCAGCGCGGGGGTGGACGGGAGCTCCTACAATGAGCAGTTCTTC
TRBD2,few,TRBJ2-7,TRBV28,CASQGGKYEQYF,TGTGCCAGTCAGGGAGGGAAATACGAGCAGTACTTC
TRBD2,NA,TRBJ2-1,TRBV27,CASSFSGLAGVGEQFF,TGTGCCAGCAGTTTTTCTGGACTAGCGGGGGTGGGTGAGCAGTTCTTC
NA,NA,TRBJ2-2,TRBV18,CATLQSGTNTGELFF,TGTGCCACCCTTCAGTCGGGGACGAACACCGGGGAGCTGTTTTTT
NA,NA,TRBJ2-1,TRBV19,CASNPYGPEGDEQFF,TGTGCCAGTAACCCCTACGGGCCGGAGGGCGATGAGCAGTTCTTC
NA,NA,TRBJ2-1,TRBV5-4,CASSLGAASLYSYNEQFF,TGTGCCAGCAGCCTAGGGGCGGCTAGCCTTTACTCCTACAATGAGCAGTTCTTC
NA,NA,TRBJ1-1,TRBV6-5,CASSSPDTEAFF,TGTGCCAGCAGTTCCCCCGACACTGAAGCTTTCTTT
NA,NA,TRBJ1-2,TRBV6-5,CASRVPGDNYGYTF,TGTGCCAGCAGGGTCCCGGGGGATAACTATGGCTACACCTTC
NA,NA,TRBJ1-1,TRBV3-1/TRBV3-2,CASSQDRATEAFF,TGTGCCAGCAGCCAAGATAGGGCTACTGAAGCTTTCTTT
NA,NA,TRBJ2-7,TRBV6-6,CASSSWAQGEQYF,TGTGCCAGCAGTTCCTGGGCCCAAGGGGAGCAGTACTTC
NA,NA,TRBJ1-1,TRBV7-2,CASSLEPGANTEAFF,TGTGCCAGCAGCTTAGAGCCGGGGGCGAACACTGAAGCTTTCTTT
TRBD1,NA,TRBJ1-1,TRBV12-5,CASGLGQGNEAFF,TGTGCTAGTGGTTTGGGACAGGGCAATGAAGCTTTCTTT
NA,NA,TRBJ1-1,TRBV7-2,CTSSLLYHTEAFF,TGTACCAGCAGCTTGTTATACCACACTGAAGCTTTCTTT
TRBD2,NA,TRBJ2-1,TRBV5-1,CASSYTLPTSGGYNEQFF,TGCGCCAGCAGCTACACCCTACCGACTAGCGGGGGATACAATGAGCAGTTCTTC
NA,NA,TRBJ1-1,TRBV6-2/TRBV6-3,CASSETGENTEAFF,TGTGCCAGCAGTGAGACAGGAGAGAACACTGAAGCTTTCTTT
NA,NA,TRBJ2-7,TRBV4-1,CASSQESDSRDEQYF,TGCGCCAGCAGCCAAGAATCGGACTCGCGGGACGAGCAGTACTTC
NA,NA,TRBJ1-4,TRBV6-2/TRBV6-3,CASSFTGLSATNEKLFF,TGTGCCAGCAGTTTCACCGGACTCAGCGCAACTAATGAAAAACTGTTTTTT
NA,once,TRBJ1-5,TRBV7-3,CASSASSQPQHF,TGTGCCAGCAGTGCGTCGAGTCAGCCCCAGCATTTT
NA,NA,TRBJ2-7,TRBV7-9,CASSPRDWYSYEQYF,TGTGCCAGCAGCCCTCGGGACTGGTACTCCTACGAGCAGTACTTC
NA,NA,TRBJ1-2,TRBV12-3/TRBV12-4,CASSSAVYGYTF,TGTGCCAGCAGTTCTGCGGTGTATGGCTACACCTTC
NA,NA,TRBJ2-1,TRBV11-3,CASSSSGTRYNEQFF,TGTGCCAGCAGCTCCTCCGGGACACGTTACAATGAGCAGTTCTTC
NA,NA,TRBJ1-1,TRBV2,CASSDLGASTEAFF,TGTGCCAGCAGTGACTTAGGGGCTAGCACTGAAGCTTTCTTT
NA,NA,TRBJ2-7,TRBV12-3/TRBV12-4,CASRPGVSYEQYF,TGTGCCAGCCGTCCGGGGGTGTCCTACGAGCAGTACTTC
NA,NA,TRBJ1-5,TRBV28,CASSLYKGSNQPQHF,TGTGCCAGCAGTTTATATAAAGGGAGCAATCAGCCCCAGCATTTT
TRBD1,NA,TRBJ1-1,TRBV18,CASLQGVEREAFF,TGTGCCAGTCTCCAGGGGGTTGAGAGAGAGGCTTTCTTT
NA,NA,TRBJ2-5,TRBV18,CASSPGMMGETQYF,TGTGCCAGCTCACCCGGGATGATGGGAGAGACCCAGTACTTC
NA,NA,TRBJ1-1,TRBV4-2,CASSQTPTEAFF,TGTGCCAGCAGCCAAACTCCCACTGAAGCTTTCTTT
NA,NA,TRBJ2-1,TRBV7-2,CASSSGTFYNEQFF,TGTGCCAGCAGCTCAGGGACTTTCTACAATGAGCAGTTCTTC
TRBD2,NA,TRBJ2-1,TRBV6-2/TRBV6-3,CASSYRSGRALWNEQFF,TGTGCCAGCAGTTACCGGAGCGGGAGGGCCTTATGGAACGAGCAGTTCTTC
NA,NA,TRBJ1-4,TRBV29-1,CSASGETNEKLFF,TGCAGCGCATCAGGGGAAACTAATGAAAAACTGTTTTTT
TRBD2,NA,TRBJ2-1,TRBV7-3,CASSYSPGLEHNEQFF,TGTGCCAGCAGCTACTCACCGGGACTAGAACACAATGAGCAGTTCTTC
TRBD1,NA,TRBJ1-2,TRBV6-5,CASSFPGQRYGYTF,TGTGCCAGCAGTTTCCCGGGACAGCGCTATGGCTACACCTTC
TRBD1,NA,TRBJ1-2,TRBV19,CASTNRDSNYGYTF,TGTGCCAGTACCAACCGGGACAGTAACTATGGCTACACCTTC
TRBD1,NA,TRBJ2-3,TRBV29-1,CSVFGTGSTDTQYF,TGCAGCGTTTTTGGGACAGGTAGCACAGATACGCAGTATTTT
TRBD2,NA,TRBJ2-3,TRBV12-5,CASGTSSGGTDTQYF,TGTGCTAGTGGTACCTCTAGCGGGGGAACAGATACGCAGTATTTT
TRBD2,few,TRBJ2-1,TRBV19,CASSIVGRAQNEQFF,TGTGCCAGTAGTATAGTCGGGAGGGCCCAAAATGAGCAGTTCTTC
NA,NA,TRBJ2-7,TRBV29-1,CSVVDPGGGAYEQYF,TGCAGCGTTGTCGACCCGGGTGGCGGAGCCTACGAGCAGTACTTC
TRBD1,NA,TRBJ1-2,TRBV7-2,CASNPYGTGGLGYTF,TGTGCCAGCAACCCCTACGGGACAGGGGGCCTAGGCTACACCTTC
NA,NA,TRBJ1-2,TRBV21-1,CASSKAGGNYGYTF,TGTGCCAGCAGCAAAGCCGGAGGGAACTATGGCTACACCTTC
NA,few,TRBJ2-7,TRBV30,CAQQGTTYEQYF,TGTGCCCAACAGGGGACTACCTACGAGCAGTACTTC
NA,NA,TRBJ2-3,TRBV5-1,CASSLGQGYTDTQYF,TGCGCCAGCAGCTTGGGGCAGGGTTACACAGATACGCAGTATTTT
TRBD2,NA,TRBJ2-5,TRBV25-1,CASTLAGGQTQYF,TGTGCCAGCACGCTAGCGGGAGGACAGACCCAGTACTTC
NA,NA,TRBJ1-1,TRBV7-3,CASSLTEVSEAFF,TGTGCCAGCAGCTTAACGGAGGTCTCCGAAGCTTTCTTT